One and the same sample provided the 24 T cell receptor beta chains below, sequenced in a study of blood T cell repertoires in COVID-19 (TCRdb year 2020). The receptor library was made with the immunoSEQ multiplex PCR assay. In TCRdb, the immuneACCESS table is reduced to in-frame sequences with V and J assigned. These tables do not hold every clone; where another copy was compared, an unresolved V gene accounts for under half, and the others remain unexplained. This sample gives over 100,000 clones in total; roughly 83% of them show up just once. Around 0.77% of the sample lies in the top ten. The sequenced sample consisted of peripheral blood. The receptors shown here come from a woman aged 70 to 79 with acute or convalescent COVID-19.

The CDR3 loop is CASSVLAGEAYEQYF. CDR3 nucleotides: TGTGCCAGCAGTGTACTAGCGGGGGAAGCCTACGAGCAGTACTTC. The V gene is TRBV27, the J gene TRBJ2-7; 11 bases are a match to TRBD2. After removal of 5 bases from V and 2 bases from J, the junction contained 5 bases not matched to a gene. The CDR3 runs to 15 residues. Germline CDR1 is MNHEY and CDR2 is SMNVEV (reference sequence).

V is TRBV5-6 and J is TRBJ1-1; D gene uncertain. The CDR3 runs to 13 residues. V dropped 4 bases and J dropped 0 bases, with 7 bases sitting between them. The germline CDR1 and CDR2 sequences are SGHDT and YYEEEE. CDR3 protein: CASSNTVNTEAFF. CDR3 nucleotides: TGTGCCAGCAGCAATACGGTGAACACTGAAGCTTTCTTT. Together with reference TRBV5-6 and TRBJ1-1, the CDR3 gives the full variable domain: DAGVTQSPTHLIKTRGQQVTLRCSPKSGHDTVSWYQQALGQGPQFIFQYYEEEERQRGNFPDRFSGHQFPNYSSELNVNALLLGDSALYLCASSNTVNTEAFFGQGTRLTVV.

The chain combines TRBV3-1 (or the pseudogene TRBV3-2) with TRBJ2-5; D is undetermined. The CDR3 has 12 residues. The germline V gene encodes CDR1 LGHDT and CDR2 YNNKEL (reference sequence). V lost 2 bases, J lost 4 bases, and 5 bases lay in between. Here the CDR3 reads CASSQSRETQYF. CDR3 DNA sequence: TGTGCCAGCAGCCAATCCCGAGAGACCCAGTACTTC.

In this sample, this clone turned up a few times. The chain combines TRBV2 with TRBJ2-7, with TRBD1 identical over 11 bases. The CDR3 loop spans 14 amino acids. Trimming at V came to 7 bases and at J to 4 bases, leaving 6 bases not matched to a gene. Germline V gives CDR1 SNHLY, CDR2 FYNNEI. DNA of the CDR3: TGTGCCAGCACCTTGGACAGGGGGCATTACGAGCAGTACTTC. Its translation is CASTLDRGHYEQYF.

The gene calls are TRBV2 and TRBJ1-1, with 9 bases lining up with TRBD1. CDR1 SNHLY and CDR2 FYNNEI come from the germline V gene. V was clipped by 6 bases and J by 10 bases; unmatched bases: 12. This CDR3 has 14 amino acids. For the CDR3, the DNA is TGTGCCAGCAGGGAACAGGGGGCAGGGTATGCAGCTTTCTTT. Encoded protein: CASREQGAGYAAFF.

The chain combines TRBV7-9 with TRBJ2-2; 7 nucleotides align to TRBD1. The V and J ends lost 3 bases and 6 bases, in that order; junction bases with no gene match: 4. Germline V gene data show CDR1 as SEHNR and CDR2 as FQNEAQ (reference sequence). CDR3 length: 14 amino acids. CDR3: CASSLKQGSGELFF. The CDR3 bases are TGTGCCAGCAGCTTGAAACAGGGGTCCGGGGAGCTGTTTTTT.

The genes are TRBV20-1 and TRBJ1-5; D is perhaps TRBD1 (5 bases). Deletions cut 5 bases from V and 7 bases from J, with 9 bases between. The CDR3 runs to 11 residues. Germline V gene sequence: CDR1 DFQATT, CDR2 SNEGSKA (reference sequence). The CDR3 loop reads CSAADSQPQHF. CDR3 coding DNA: TGCAGTGCTGCAGACAGCCAGCCCCAGCATTTT.

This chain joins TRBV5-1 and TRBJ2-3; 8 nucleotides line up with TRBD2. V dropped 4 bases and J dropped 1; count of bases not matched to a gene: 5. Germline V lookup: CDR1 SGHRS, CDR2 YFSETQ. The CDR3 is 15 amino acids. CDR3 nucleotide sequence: TGCGCCAGCAGCCAAGCGGGGGCCCGCACAGATACGCAGTATTTT. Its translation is CASSQAGARTDTQYF.

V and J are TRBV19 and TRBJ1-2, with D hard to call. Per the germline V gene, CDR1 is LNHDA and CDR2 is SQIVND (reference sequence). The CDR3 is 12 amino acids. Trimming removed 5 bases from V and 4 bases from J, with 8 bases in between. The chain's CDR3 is CASSEGIYGYTF. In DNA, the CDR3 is TGTGCCAGTAGTGAGGGAATCTATGGCTACACCTTC.

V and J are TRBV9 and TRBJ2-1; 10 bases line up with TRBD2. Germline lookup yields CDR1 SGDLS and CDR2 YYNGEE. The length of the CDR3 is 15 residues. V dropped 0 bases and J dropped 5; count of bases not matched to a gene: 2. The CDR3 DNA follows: TGTGCCAGCAGCGTAGGAAGCGGGAGGGACAATGAGCAGTTCTTC. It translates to CASSVGSGRDNEQFF. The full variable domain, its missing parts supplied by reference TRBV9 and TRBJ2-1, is DSGVTQTPKHLITATGQRVTLRCSPRSGDLSVYWYQQSLDQGLQFLIQYYNGEERAKGNILERFSAQQFPDLHSELNLSSLELGDSALYFCASSVGSGRDNEQFFGPGTRLTVL.

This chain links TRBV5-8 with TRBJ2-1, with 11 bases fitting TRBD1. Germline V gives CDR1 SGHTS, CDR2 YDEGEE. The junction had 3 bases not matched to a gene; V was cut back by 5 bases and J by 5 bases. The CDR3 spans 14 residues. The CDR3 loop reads CASRRTGGNNEQFF. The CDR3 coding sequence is TGTGCCAGCAGGAGGACAGGGGGCAACAATGAGCAGTTCTTC.

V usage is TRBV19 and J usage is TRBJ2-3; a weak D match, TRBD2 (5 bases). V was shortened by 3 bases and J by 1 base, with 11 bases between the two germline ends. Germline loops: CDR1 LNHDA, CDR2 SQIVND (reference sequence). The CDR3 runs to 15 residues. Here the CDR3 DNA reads TGTGCCAGTAGTATCGGAGGCGGAGGCACAGATACGCAGTATTTT. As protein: CASSIGGGGTDTQYF.

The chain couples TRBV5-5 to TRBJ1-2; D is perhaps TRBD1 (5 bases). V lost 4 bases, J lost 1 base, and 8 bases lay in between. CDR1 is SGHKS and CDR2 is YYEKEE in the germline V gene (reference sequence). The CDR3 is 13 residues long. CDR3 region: CASSLQGNYGYTF. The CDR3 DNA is TGTGCCAGCAGCCTCCAGGGTAACTATGGCTACACCTTC.

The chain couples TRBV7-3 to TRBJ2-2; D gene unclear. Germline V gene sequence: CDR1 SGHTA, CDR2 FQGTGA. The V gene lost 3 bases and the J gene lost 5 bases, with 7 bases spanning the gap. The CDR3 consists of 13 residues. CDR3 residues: CASSLFRTGELFF. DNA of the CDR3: TGTGCCAGCAGCTTGTTCCGTACCGGGGAGCTGTTTTTT.

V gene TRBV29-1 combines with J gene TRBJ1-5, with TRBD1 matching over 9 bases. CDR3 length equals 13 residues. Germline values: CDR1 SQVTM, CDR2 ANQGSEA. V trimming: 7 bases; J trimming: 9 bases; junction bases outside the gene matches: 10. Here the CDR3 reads CSAGTGTSGPQHF. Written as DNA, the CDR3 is TGCAGCGCTGGGACAGGGACTTCAGGGCCCCAGCATTTT.

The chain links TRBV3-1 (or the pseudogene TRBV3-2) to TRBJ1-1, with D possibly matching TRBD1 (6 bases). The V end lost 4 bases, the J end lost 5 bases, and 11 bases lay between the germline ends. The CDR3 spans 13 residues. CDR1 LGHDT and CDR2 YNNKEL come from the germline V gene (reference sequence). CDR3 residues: CASSPTGQTEAFF. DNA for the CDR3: TGTGCCAGCAGCCCCACCGGACAGACTGAAGCTTTCTTT.

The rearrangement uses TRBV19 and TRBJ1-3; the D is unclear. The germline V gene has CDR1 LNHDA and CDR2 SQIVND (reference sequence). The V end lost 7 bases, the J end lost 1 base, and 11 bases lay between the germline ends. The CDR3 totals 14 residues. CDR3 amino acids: CASTIIGSGNTIYF. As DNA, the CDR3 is TGTGCCAGTACAATAATCGGGTCTGGAAACACCATATATTTT.

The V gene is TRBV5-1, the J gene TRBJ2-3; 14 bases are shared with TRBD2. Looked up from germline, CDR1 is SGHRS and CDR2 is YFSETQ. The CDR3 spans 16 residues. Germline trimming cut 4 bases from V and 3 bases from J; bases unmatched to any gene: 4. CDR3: CASSRGLAGVTDTQYF. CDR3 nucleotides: TGCGCCAGCAGCCGGGGACTAGCGGGAGTAACAGATACGCAGTATTTT. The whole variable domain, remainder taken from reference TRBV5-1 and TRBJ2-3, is KAGVTQTPRYLIKTRGQQVTLSCSPISGHRSVSWYQQTPGQGLQFLFEYFSETQRNKGNFPGRFSGRQFSNSRSEMNVSTLELGDSALYLCASSRGLAGVTDTQYFGPGTRLTVL.

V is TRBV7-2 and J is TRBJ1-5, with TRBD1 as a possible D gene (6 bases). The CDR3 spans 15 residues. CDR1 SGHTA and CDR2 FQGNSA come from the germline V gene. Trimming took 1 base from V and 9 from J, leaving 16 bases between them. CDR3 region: CASSLVTDSLRPQHF. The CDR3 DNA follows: TGTGCCAGCAGCTTAGTTACGGACAGTCTGAGGCCCCAGCATTTT. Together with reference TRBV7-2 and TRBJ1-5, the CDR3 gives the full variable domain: GAGVSQSPSNKVTEKGKDVELRCDPISGHTALYWYRQSLGQGLEFLIYFQGNSAPDKSGLPSDRFSAERTGGSVSTLTIQRTQQEDSAVYLCASSLVTDSLRPQHFGDGTRLSIL.

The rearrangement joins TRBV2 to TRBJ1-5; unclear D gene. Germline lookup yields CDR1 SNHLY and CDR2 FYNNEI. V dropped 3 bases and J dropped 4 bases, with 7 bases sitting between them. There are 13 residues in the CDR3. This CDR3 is CASSEDWNQPQHF. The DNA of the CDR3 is TGTGCCAGCAGTGAGGACTGGAATCAGCCCCAGCATTTT.

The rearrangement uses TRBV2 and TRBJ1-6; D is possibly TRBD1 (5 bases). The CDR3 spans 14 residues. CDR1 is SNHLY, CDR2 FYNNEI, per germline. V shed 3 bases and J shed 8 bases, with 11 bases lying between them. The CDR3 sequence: CASSEGRKDSPLHF. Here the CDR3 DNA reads TGTGCCAGCAGTGAGGGGCGAAAGGATTCACCCCTCCACTTT.

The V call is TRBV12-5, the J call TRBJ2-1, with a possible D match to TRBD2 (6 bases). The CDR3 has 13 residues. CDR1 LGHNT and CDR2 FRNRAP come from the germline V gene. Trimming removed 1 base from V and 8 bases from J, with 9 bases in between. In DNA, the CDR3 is TGTGCTAGTGGTTTGGCGGGAGACTATGAGCAGTTCTTC. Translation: CASGLAGDYEQFF.

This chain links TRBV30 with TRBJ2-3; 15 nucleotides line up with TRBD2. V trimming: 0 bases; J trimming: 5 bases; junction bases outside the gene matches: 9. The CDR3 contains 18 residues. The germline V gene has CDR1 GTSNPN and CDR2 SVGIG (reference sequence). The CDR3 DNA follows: TGTGCCTGGAGTGTAGGAAGGACTAGCGGGAGGGCGGGAGATACGCAGTATTTT. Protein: CAWSVGRTSGRAGDTQYF.

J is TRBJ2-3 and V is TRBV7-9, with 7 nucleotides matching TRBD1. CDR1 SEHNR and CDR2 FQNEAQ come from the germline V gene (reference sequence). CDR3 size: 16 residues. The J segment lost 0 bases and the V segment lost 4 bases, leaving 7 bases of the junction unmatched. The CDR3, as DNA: TGTGCCAGCAGCTCCATGGGACAGACTAGCACAGATACGCAGTATTTT. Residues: CASSSMGQTSTDTQYF. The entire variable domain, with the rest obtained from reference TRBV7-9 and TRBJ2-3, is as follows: DTGVSQNPRHKITKRGQNVTFRCDPISEHNRLYWYRQTLGQGPEFLTYFQNEAQLEKSRLLSDRFSAERPKGSFSTLEIQRTEQGDSAMYLCASSSMGQTSTDTQYFGPGTRLTVL.